This T cell receptor (beta chain) was identified during a study of T cell responses to AZD1222 COVID-19 vaccine. Germline V gene sequence: CDR1 LNHDA, CDR2 SQIVND (reference sequence). The CDR3 length is 13 residues. V lost 5 bases and J 1 base, leaving 8 bases between the germline ends. The method was immunoSEQ multiplex PCR; TCRdb's version includes in-frame clones alone and lacks a portion of them. The sample holds about 93,000 clones, roughly nine tenths seen once. J is TRBJ1-2 and V is TRBV19; D uncertain. The specimen was peripheral blood, collected on day 0 of MenACWY control vaccination. This TCR was sampled from an adult in good health. CDR3 nucleotide sequence: TGTGCCAGTAGTTCTCCGTTTAACTATGGCTACACCTTC. Amino acid sequence: CASSSPFNYGYTF.